This T cell receptor (beta chain) originates from a study of T cell responses to AZD1222 COVID-19 vaccine (dated by TCRdb to about 2021). General notes on the study: A total of just over 230 trial participants underwent TCR sequencing, of whom some 210 received two doses of AZD1222 and about 25 received two doses of the MenACWY control vaccine. Trial participants were enrolled into age subgroups of 18-55, 56-69 and 70-plus years, which contained approximately 150, 28 and 58 TCR-sequenced participants, respectively.

The CDR3 holds 14 amino acids from the cysteine to the phenylalanine. CDR3 DNA is the only sequence kept; it has 42 bases, read in frame from the first base. For CDR1 and CDR2, the germline V gene lists ENHRY and SYGVKD. The junction shows trimming of 3 bases on V and 4 bases on J, plus 10 bases between the germline ends. What the study reported, not specific to this receptor: In the small 56-69-year group, the increase in depth fell short of significance, most likely because of low power. Reportedly, almost half of the unique spike-specific TCRs recognized epitopes lying outside the regions that are mutated in the B.1.351 and B.1.1.7 variants. A significant rise in spike-specific TCR breadth and depth was observed after two AZD1222 doses relative to day 0 and relative to MenACWY recipients. Participants were mostly white British, with more females than males. The authors suggested clonal diversity may have been underestimated. No day 14 peak-response samples were available, so repertoires were characterized only after the peak T cell response. Vaccine-associated CD4 TCRs spanned the whole spike protein, with dominant responses in regions 160-218 and 743-854. Conclusions about previously exposed vaccinees are limited, since just a handful of AZD1222 recipients were seropositive for SARS-CoV-2 at baseline.

Interpreted using the paper, the time point label stands for: about 28 days (+/-7) after the second vaccine dose. AZD1222 recipients with second doses at about 4 weeks or about 12 weeks were pooled, because spike-specific TCR depth and breadth did not differ between schedules. Vaccinee samples were obtained from the UK trials COV001 and COV002, which included a single-blind randomized controlled phase 2/3 trial of AZD1222 (ChAdOx1 nCoV-19) in healthy adults. For TCRbeta chain sequencing, PBMC samples from trial participants were taken at day 0 and at day 28 after the second dose. Note on this clone: Its antigen remains unidentified. No base-level quality is on record; no much larger clone is a single base apart.

The CDR3 regions of human TCRbeta chains were subjected to immunosequencing. Per the source publication's procedure: Repertoire TCRs were matched against a reference library of SARS-CoV-2-specific TCRs generated with the MIRA antigen-specificity platform. Breadth was defined as the fraction of unique TCRs that were SARS-CoV-2-associated. Depth was defined as the fraction of total T cells that were SARS-CoV-2-associated. Each spike-specific TCR was assigned to its reactive spike region and to a CD4 or CD8 class using the MIRA data. Log10-transformed breadth and depth values were compared by one-way ANOVA with Sidak's multiple comparisons tests. Imported from immuneACCESS, the table was reduced by TCRdb to in-frame sequences with V and J called. These copies leave out some clones; in studies compared against another copy, an unresolved V gene accounts for under half, and the cause of the remainder is not known. V and J calls and clone size come straight from that table; D and trimming were deduced from the DNA. This sample comprises 70,000 to 95,000 clones, 85% to 90% of them detected only once. The top ten clones comprise over 1.1% of the sample.

Sequencing was performed on peripheral blood, taken 28 days after the second AZD1222 dose. This TCR came from an adult who received the AZD1222 COVID-19 vaccine. Recombination connected TRBV10-3 to TRBJ1-3, with a tentative D gene TRBD1 over 6 matching bases. The DNA sequence follows: TGTGCCATCAGTGATCCAGGGGAAGGAAACACCATATATTTT. This is translated as CAISDPGEGNTIYF.